The 2 T cell receptor beta chains below all came from one sample that was sequenced in a study of T cell clonality in common variable immunodeficiency. Here immunoSEQ multiplex PCR was the method, and the copy in TCRdb shows in-frame clones only, minus some. Recorded here are 25,000 to 35,000 clones, none singletons. Study conclusions and caveats: Common variable immunodeficiency TCR beta sequences reportedly had fewer deletions and N-nucleotide insertions.

These TCRs are of unknown antigen specificity. Sequenced material: peripheral blood mononuclear cells. The receptors derive from a human donor with common variable immunodeficiency.

For this clone: The sequenced fragment ends 3 residues before the CDR3 boundary, so the rest is inferred from the germline J gene. This chain joins TRBV7-2 and TRBJ2-5; TRBD2 aligns across 7 bases. V gave up 5 bases and J gave up 5 bases; unmatched junction bases: 11. Germline CDR1 SGHTA, CDR2 FQGNSA. CDR3 size: 15 residues. The CDR3 reads CASSPGLAGLETQYF. Partial CDR3 DNA: TGTGCCAGCAGCCCTGGATTAGCGGGCCTCGAGACC.

This clone was seen more than once but under ten times. The read halts 3 residues ahead of the CDR3 end, with the missing end drawn from the germline J gene. The chain uses TRBV19 and TRBJ2-3; D is uncertain. CDR1 and CDR2 (germline): LNHDA, SQIVND (reference sequence). With 6 bases removed from V and 5 bases from J, the gap between germline ends came to 12 bases. This CDR3 spans 13 amino acids. This CDR3 reads CASRAVIEDTQYF. The sequenced part of the CDR3 DNA is TGTGCCAGTAGAGCTGTTATCGAAGATACG.